The sequence of this T cell receptor (beta chain) was determined in a study of T-cell reconstitution after alpha-beta-depleted transplantation in children. The sample holds a few counts of this clonotype. Unique molecular identifiers were incorporated into the prepared TCRbeta library. Via MiXCR, TCRdb re-called the PCR reads, giving one row per CDR3 protein. This table has 450,000 to 600,000 distinct CDR3 sequences, 10% to 15% appearing once. The CDR3 has 13 residues. Germline CDR1 DFQATT, CDR2 SNEGSKA (reference sequence). Between the trimmed V and J ends, which lost 1 base and 4 bases, there was a span of 11 bases.

The chain recombines TRBV20-1 with TRBJ2-7; D is unresolved. The TCR sequence derives from a male patient between 10 and 17 years old who had a stem cell transplant for acute myeloid leukemia, so the T cells may come from the graft donor. Material: PBMCs, mostly from graft donor cells, obtained 360 days after TCRalphabeta/CD19-depleted stem cell transplant. CDR3: CSARGSSLYEQYF. The CDR3 DNA is TGCAGTGCTAGAGGCAGCAGCCTATACGAGCAGTACTTC.